A single sample is the source of the 29 T cell receptor beta chains below, sequenced in a study of Graves' ophthalmopathy and Graves' hyperthyroidism. Investigators amplified TCR beta CDR3 regions from RNA transcripts. The library came from an HTBI-primed first-round RT-PCR and a second-round multiplex PCR. A single record per CDR3 protein comes from TCRdb applying MiXCR to the multiplex PCR reads. Seen here are a few hundred thousand distinct CDR3 sequences, 17% observed once, and the top ten hold more than 9%. Source material: peripheral blood. These receptors originate from an adult man with Graves' ophthalmopathy.

There are a few counts of this clonotype. The chain uses TRBV6-1 and TRBJ1-1, with D uncertain. The CDR3 sequence is 13 residues long. Trimming cost V 2 bases and J 4 bases, with 8 bases left between them. In germline, CDR1 is MNHNS, CDR2 SASEGT. The chain's CDR3 is CASSESSVTEAFF. CDR3 bases: TGTGCCAGCAGTGAATCTAGCGTCACTGAAGCTTTCTTT.

This clonotype was recorded a few times. This sequence joins TRBV6-1 and TRBJ1-1; 12 bases are a match to TRBD1. V gave up 9 bases and J gave up 0 bases; unmatched junction bases: 5. Germline assignment: CDR1 MNHNS and CDR2 SASEGT. There are 15 residues in the CDR3. In DNA, the CDR3 is TGTGCCAGTTCCCGGGACAGGGGGCTGAACACTGAAGCTTTCTTT. It translates to CASSRDRGLNTEAFF.

In its sample, this clonotype was seen many times. CDR3 nucleotide sequence: TGTGCCAGCAGCTTTGGGACAAATACCGATCAGCCCCAGCATTTT. It yields the protein CASSFGTNTDQPQHF. The chain is built from TRBV11-2 and TRBJ1-5; tentative D call: TRBD1 (6 bases). V was pared by 3 bases and J by 5 bases, with 14 bases between. Germline V gene lookup returns CDR1 SGHAT and CDR2 FQNNGV. The CDR3 runs to 15 residues.

This clonotype was detected many times. The J gene is TRBJ2-5, the V gene TRBV28, with 10 bases that match TRBD2. The CDR3 covers 18 residues. Germline CDR1 reads MDHEN; CDR2 reads SYDVKM. Trimming cost V 3 bases and J 5 bases; bases outside gene matches: 15. The CDR3 loop is CASSFSTSGTSDGETQYF. The DNA of the CDR3 is TGTGCCAGCAGTTTCTCCACCTCCGGGACTAGCGATGGGGAGACCCAGTACTTC.

This clonotype was observed many times. J is TRBJ2-7 and V is TRBV28, with 9 bases lining up with TRBD2. Trimming cost V 8 bases and J 0 bases; bases outside gene matches: 5. Germline V gives CDR1 MDHEN, CDR2 SYDVKM. The CDR3 totals 14 residues. CDR3 nucleotide sequence: TGTGCCAGCCTTGGGCGGGGGGGCTCCTACGAGCAGTACTTC. The encoded protein is CASLGRGGSYEQYF.

This clonotype has a handful of counts. The chain uses TRBV6-2 or TRBV6-3 and TRBJ2-2; TRBD2 matches 13 bases. Germline CDR1 MNHEY, CDR2 SVGEGT. The junction had 12 bases not matched to a gene; V was cut back by 8 bases and J by 6 bases. This CDR3 is built from 17 residues. CDR3 protein: CASSTSGRAIYPGELFF. Written as DNA, the CDR3 is TGTGCCAGCTCAACTAGCGGGAGGGCCATCTATCCCGGGGAGCTGTTTTTT.

This sequence joins TRBV12-3 or TRBV12-4 and TRBJ1-5; D is ambiguous. Trimming removed 2 bases from V and 5 bases from J, with 10 bases in between. This CDR3 has 14 residues. The CDR3 region is CASSLSGPDQPQHF. CDR3 in DNA: TGTGCCAGCAGTTTATCGGGTCCCGATCAGCCCCAGCATTTT.

In this sample, this clonotype turned up a few times. Being one base from a much bigger clone, this may be a read error. The V gene is TRBV19, the J gene TRBJ1-5; D possibly corresponds to TRBD1 (5 bases). This CDR3 is built from 13 residues. Germline V gives CDR1 LNHDA, CDR2 SQIVND (reference sequence). The ends were cut back, 6 bases at V and 5 bases at J, with 11 bases in the middle. The CDR3 DNA reads TGTGCCAGTAGGGGGCATGGGGATCAGCCCCAGCATTTT. It translates to CASRGHGDQPQHF. Based on the CDR3 plus reference TRBV19 and TRBJ1-5, the full variable domain is DGGITQSPKYLFRKEGQNVTLSCEQNLNHDAMYWYRQDPGQGLRLIYYSQIVNDFQKGDIAEGYSVSREKKESFPLTVTSAQKNPTAFYLCASRGHGDQPQHFGDGTRLSIL.

This clonotype was recorded at least ten times. This chain uses TRBV6-5 with TRBJ2-7; D possibly corresponds to TRBD2 (5 bases). The CDR3 is made up of 15 amino acids. Germline CDR1 MNHEY, CDR2 SVGAGI. Trimming took off 2 bases at V and 2 bases at J, with 13 bases between the two ends. CDR3 in DNA: TGTGCCAGCAGTTACCGGGGAGACATCCCCTACGAGCAGTACTTC. Translated: CASSYRGDIPYEQYF.

Many counts were recorded for this clonotype. This chain joins TRBV20-1 and TRBJ1-1, with D perhaps TRBD1 (5 bases). Germline V gives CDR1 DFQATT, CDR2 SNEGSKA (reference sequence). Between the trimmed V and J ends, which lost 5 bases and 4 bases, there was a span of 14 bases. CDR3 length: 13 amino acids. CDR3 region: CSALYSRGTEAFF. Written as DNA, the CDR3 is TGCAGTGCTCTTTACTCGAGGGGCACTGAAGCTTTCTTT.

This clonotype was observed many times. The J gene is TRBJ1-5, the V gene TRBV12-3 or TRBV12-4; 12 positions match TRBD1. This CDR3 spans 19 amino acids. V lost 6 bases, J lost 2 bases, and 14 bases stayed unmatched. The CDR3 nucleotides are TGTGCCAGCAGCTTTTCCGGGACAGGGGGCCTCTTTGGCAATCAGCCCCAGCATTTT. Amino acid sequence: CASSFSGTGGLFGNQPQHF.

This clonotype was detected ten times or more. J is TRBJ2-7 and V is TRBV12-3 or TRBV12-4, with TRBD1 matching 8 bases. The junction had 4 bases not matched to a gene; V was cut back by 6 bases and J by 6 bases. The CDR3 has 12 amino acids. DNA for the CDR3: TGTGCCAGCAGCCGGACAGGGTTCGAGCAGTACTTC. This sequence encodes CASSRTGFEQYF.

This clonotype was recorded many times. The rearrangement uses TRBV15 and TRBJ2-7, with D possibly TRBD1 on 6 matching bases. The V and J ends lost 0 bases and 1 base respectively, with 16 bases between them. The germline V gene has CDR1 LNHNV and CDR2 YYDKDF (reference sequence). This CDR3 has 17 residues. The CDR3 loop is CATSRDSGPGVSYEQYF. The DNA for the CDR3 is TGTGCCACCAGCAGAGATTCCGGGCCAGGGGTATCCTACGAGCAGTACTTC.

Many counts were recorded for this clonotype. The chain is built from TRBV4-1 and TRBJ2-4, with 10 bases identical to TRBD1. Germline CDR1 is MGHRA and CDR2 is YSYEKL. The CDR3 runs 17 residues. The trim removed 0 bases at V and 9 bases at J, leaving 11 bases unmatched. CDR3 region: CASSQETGQGPLTIQYF. The CDR3 DNA reads TGCGCCAGCAGCCAAGAAACGGGACAGGGGCCGCTGACCATTCAGTACTTC.

V and J are TRBV13 and TRBJ2-7; D might be TRBD1 or TRBD2, each matching 5 bases. There are 14 residues in the CDR3. Germline CDR1 is PRHDT and CDR2 is FYEKMQ (reference sequence). Trimming stripped 5 bases from V and 1 base from J, with 12 bases between. CDR3 sequence reads: CASSPRDLSYEQYF. The CDR3, as DNA: TGTGCCAGCAGCCCCCGGGACCTATCCTACGAGCAGTACTTC.

Remarks on this clonotype: A read error may produce the germline difference seen at one junction end. This sequence joins TRBV29-1 and TRBJ1-1, with 12 nucleotides matching TRBD1. Per germline, CDR1 SQVTM and CDR2 ANQGSEA. The CDR3 contains 16 residues. The CDR3 DNA reads TGCAGCGTCGAGGGACAGGGGGCGAAACCGAACACTGAAGCTTGCTTT. It yields the protein CSVEGQGAKPNTEACF.

This clonotype has ten or more counts. The V and J genes are TRBV4-1 and TRBJ2-7; possibly TRBD2 for D (6 bases). CDR3 length equals 14 residues. Germline-derived CDR1 and CDR2 are MGHRA and YSYEKL. Trimming shortened V by 0 bases and J by 6 bases, and 12 bases separated the two germline ends. CDR3 region: CASSQEWGVGEQYF. The CDR3 bases are TGCGCCAGCAGCCAAGAATGGGGGGTAGGCGAGCAGTACTTC.

The chain couples TRBV5-1 to TRBJ2-5; possible D gene TRBD2, 6 bases. The germline V and J ends were trimmed by 4 bases and 5 bases, with 12 bases remaining between them. The germline CDR1 and CDR2 sequences are SGHRS and YFSETQ. This CDR3 is 13 amino acids long. This chain's CDR3 is CASSGGTAETQYF. The DNA for the CDR3 is TGCGCCAGCAGCGGGGGGACTGCCGAGACCCAGTACTTC.

Points on this clonotype: A much larger clone differs from this one at a single base, so this may be a read error. The rearrangement joins TRBV28 to TRBJ2-7, with 9 bases that match TRBD1. The ends lost 6 bases at V and 5 bases at J; junction bases unmatched: 23. The V gene's germline CDR1 is MDHEN and CDR2 SYDVKM. The CDR3 has 19 residues. The CDR3 protein is CASSANRDRVRLRFHEQYF. CDR3 coding DNA: TGTGCCAGCAGCGCTAACCGGGACAGGGTCAGGTTGAGGTTCCACGAGCAGTACTTC.

This clonotype was detected ten times or more. The rearrangement uses TRBV20-1 and TRBJ2-2; TRBD2 matches at 10 bases. CDR1 DFQATT and CDR2 SNEGSKA come from the germline V gene (reference sequence). With 4 bases clipped from V and 7 bases from J, the junction kept 6 bases outside the gene matches. The CDR3 is 14 amino acids. The CDR3 loop reads CSATAGGSGGELFF. CDR3 in DNA: TGCAGTGCTACAGCGGGGGGGAGTGGCGGGGAGCTGTTTTTT.

This clonotype was seen repeatedly, ten times or more. DNA of the CDR3: TGCAGTGCTAGTTCAGGGGGGAATCAGCCCCAGCATTTT. It is translated as CSASSGGNQPQHF. The rearrangement links TRBV20-1 to TRBJ1-5; 7 bases are shared with TRBD1. The CDR3 spans 13 residues. J lost 4 bases, V lost 3 bases, and 3 bases had no gene match. Germline CDR1 is DFQATT and CDR2 is SNEGSKA (reference sequence).

This chain connects TRBV11-1 to TRBJ2-2; 9 bases match TRBD2. The J segment lost 11 bases and the V segment lost 5 bases, leaving 9 bases of the junction unmatched. Germline CDR1 reads SGHAT; CDR2 reads FQDESV (reference sequence). This CDR3 region has 14 residues. The CDR3 sequence: CASSPVVSGSELFF. In DNA form, the CDR3 reads TGTGCCAGCAGCCCCGTGGTTAGCGGGAGCGAGCTGTTTTTT.

This clonotype showed up many times. The chain recombines TRBV6-5 with TRBJ2-7, with a possible D match to TRBD1 (5 bases). V shed 0 bases and J shed 7 bases, with 16 bases lying between them. Germline assignment: CDR1 MNHEY and CDR2 SVGAGI. The CDR3 is 15 residues long. The CDR3 loop is CASSYSKDTASEQYF. The CDR3 DNA sequence: TGTGCCAGCAGTTACTCGAAGGACACCGCGTCGGAGCAGTACTTC.

Turning to this clonotype: This may arise from a read error, as a much more abundant clone is one base away. This chain links TRBV2 with TRBJ2-6, with D possibly being TRBD2 (6 bases). Germline V gene lookup returns CDR1 SNHLY and CDR2 FYNNEI. The CDR3 is made up of 15 amino acids. Between the trimmed V and J ends, which lost 6 bases and 2 bases, there was a span of 11 bases. The chain's CDR3 is CASREPGAGANVLTF. The CDR3 DNA sequence: TGTGCCAGCAGAGAACCGGGGGCTGGGGCCAACGTCCTGACTTTC.

With regard to this clonotype: The junction differs from germline at one of its ends, possibly a read error. V gene TRBV6-1 combines with J gene TRBJ1-1, with 7 bases aligning to TRBD1. The germline CDR1 and CDR2 sequences are MNHNS and SASEGT. This CDR3 has 14 amino acids. The CDR3 sequence is CASSRVRGATEACF. The CDR3 nucleotides read TGTGCCAGCAGTCGGGTCAGGGGGGCGACTGAAGCTTGCTTT.

This clonotype was recorded many times. CDR3 residues: CASSEGQGKQETQYF. The CDR3 nucleotides read TGTGCCAGCAGTGAGGGACAGGGGAAACAAGAGACCCAGTACTTC. The chain has TRBV6-1 and TRBJ2-5, with TRBD1 matching over 10 bases. CDR1 is MNHNS, CDR2 SASEGT, per germline. The J segment lost 2 bases and the V segment lost 3 bases, leaving 3 bases of the junction unmatched. The CDR3 sequence is 15 residues long.

This clonotype was counted at least ten times. The rearrangement joins TRBV12-3 or TRBV12-4 to TRBJ2-7, with D maybe TRBD1 (6 bases). The CDR3 spans 13 residues. Trimming took off 3 bases at V and 6 bases at J, with 12 bases between the two ends. This CDR3 reads CASSFTGLGEQYF. The DNA of the CDR3 is TGTGCCAGCAGTTTTACAGGGCTTGGCGAGCAGTACTTC.

The chain is built from TRBV6-1 and TRBJ2-7; tentative D call: TRBD2 (6 bases). This CDR3 contains 15 residues. The V end lost 4 bases, the J end lost 7 bases, and 20 bases lay between the germline ends. CDR1 and CDR2 from the germline V gene are MNHNS and SASEGT. This CDR3 is CASSVFWGLGKEQYF. The CDR3, as DNA: TGTGCCAGCAGTGTGTTCTGGGGACTGGGGAAAGAGCAGTACTTC.

Ten or more counts support this clonotype. This rearrangement joins TRBV6-5 to TRBJ2-7; a weak D match, TRBD1 (6 bases). CDR1 and CDR2 (germline): MNHEY, SVGAGI. The CDR3 is 13 residues long. V gave up 2 bases and J gave up 4 bases, with 9 bases separating them. CDR3 sequence reads: CASSYKGEYEQYF. The CDR3, as DNA: TGTGCCAGCAGTTACAAGGGGGAATACGAGCAGTACTTC.